The table lists the clone carrying this T cell receptor (beta chain) with many counts. Antigen unknown. The CDR3 has 12 residues. Germline values: CDR1 DFQATT, CDR2 SNEGSKA (reference sequence). Individual cDNA molecules were tagged with unique molecular identifiers. TCRdb itself ran the 5' RACE reads through MiXCR, one entry per CDR3 protein. This sample carries around 32,000 distinct CDR3 sequences, 5.7% of them seen once, and the ten largest clones take roughly 5.5%. This sample is drawn from a study of early T cells in non-severe SARS-CoV-2 infection. Study-level background: Bulk RNA isolated from unsorted whole blood underwent sequencing; chains were not paired. Points from the study as a whole: There was a bias toward anti-spike CD8 responses in VDJdb matching, which missed private and CD4 specificities.

Input material: whole blood. The chain joins TRBV20-1 to TRBJ1-5; perhaps TRBD1 as D (6 bases). The origin of this receptor is an adult who was a healthcare worker with PCR-confirmed SARS-CoV-2 infection or an uninfected control (not recorded which). CDR3 protein: CRGGASNQPQHF. CDR3 sequence (DNA): TGCAGGGGGGGGGCAAGCAATCAGCCCCAGCATTTT.